This passage covers 4 T cell receptor beta chains from one sample sequenced in a study of beta chain features in type 1 diabetes. Study-level results: Among all four CD4+ subsets, Type 1 diabetes patients had TCRB CDR3s that were moderately but significantly shorter.

Antigens for these TCRs are unknown. TCRB transcripts that were expressed got sequenced, as all of the isolated RNA had been reverse transcribed. Here immunoSEQ multiplex PCR was the method, and the copy in TCRdb shows in-frame clones only, minus some. This sample has approximately 280,000 clones, with around 16% found just once. Sequenced material: naive CD4+ T cells from blood. All receptors derive from a man aged 18 to 35 with type 1 diabetes.

This clone turned up a few times. The CDR3 bases are TGTGCCTGGAGTGTACCGGGACAGGGGAGATACGAGCAGTACTTC. This translates into CAWSVPGQGRYEQYF. This rearrangement joins TRBV30 to TRBJ2-7, with TRBD1 identical over 10 bases. The CDR3 totals 15 residues. Germline loops: CDR1 GTSNPN, CDR2 SVGIG (reference sequence). Losses at the gene ends were 0 bases for V and 4 bases for J; bases not matched to a gene: 6.

The rearrangement links TRBV7-8 to TRBJ2-7; the D is unclear. Trimming shortened V by 3 bases and J by 6 bases, and 12 bases separated the two germline ends. The CDR3 sequence is 13 residues long. Germline CDR1 SGHVS, CDR2 FQNEAQ. DNA of the CDR3: TGTGCCAGCAGCTTCGGAGTAGAGCTCGAGCAGTACTTC. This codes for CASSFGVELEQYF.

This clone was found a few times. The chain is built from TRBV30 and TRBJ2-3, with TRBD2 matching 11 bases. The CDR3 is made up of 17 amino acids. Germline lookup yields CDR1 GTSNPN and CDR2 SVGIG (reference sequence). J gave up 3 bases and V 2 bases, and 10 bases lay outside the gene matches. The CDR3 bases are TGTGCCTGGAGTATGGGTAGCGGGGGGGTTGGGACAGATACGCAGTATTTT. It yields the protein CAWSMGSGGVGTDTQYF.

This clone was picked up a small number of times. This chain uses TRBV5-4 with TRBJ2-1; TRBD2 matches at 15 bases. The ends lost 1 base at V and 7 bases at J; junction bases unmatched: 12. Germline lookup yields CDR1 SGHNT and CDR2 YYREEE (reference sequence). The CDR3 runs 19 residues. CDR3 protein: CASSLRTSGRAISRNEQFF. As DNA, the CDR3 is TGTGCCAGCAGCTTGCGGACTAGCGGGAGGGCAATAAGTAGGAATGAGCAGTTCTTC.